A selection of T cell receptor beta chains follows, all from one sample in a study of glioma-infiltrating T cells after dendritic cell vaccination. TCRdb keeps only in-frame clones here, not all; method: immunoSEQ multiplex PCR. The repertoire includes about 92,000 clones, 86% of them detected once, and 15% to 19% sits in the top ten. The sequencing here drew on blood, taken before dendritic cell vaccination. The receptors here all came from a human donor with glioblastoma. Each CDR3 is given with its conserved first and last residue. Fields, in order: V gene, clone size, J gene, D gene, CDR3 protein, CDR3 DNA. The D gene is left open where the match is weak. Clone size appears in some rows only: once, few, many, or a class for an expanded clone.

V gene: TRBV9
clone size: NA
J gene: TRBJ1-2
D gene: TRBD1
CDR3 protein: CASSVAGGTGGRGYTF
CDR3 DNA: TGTGCCAGCAGCGTAGCCGGGGGGACAGGGGGACGAGGCTACACCTTC

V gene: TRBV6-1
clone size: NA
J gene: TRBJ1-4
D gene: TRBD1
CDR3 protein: CASRDRGNEKLFF
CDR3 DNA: TGTGCCAGCAGGGACAGGGGAAATGAAAAACTGTTTTTT

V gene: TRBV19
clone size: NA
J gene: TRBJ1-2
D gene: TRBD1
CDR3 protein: CASSIQGARGYTF
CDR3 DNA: TGTGCCAGTAGTATCCAGGGGGCTAGGGGCTACACCTTC

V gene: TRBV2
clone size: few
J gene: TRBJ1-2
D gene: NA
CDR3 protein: CASSGQEDGYTF
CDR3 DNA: TGTGCCAGCAGTGGCCAGGAGGATGGCTACACCTTC

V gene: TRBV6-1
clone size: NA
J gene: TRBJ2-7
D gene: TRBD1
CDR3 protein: CASSTGTENEQYF
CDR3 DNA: TGTGCCAGCAGTACCGGGACAGAAAACGAGCAGTACTTC

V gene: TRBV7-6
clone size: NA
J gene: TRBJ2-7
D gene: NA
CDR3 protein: CASSPSPGGSPDEQYF
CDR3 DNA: TGTGCCAGCAGCCCTTCTCCTGGGGGGAGTCCTGACGAGCAGTACTTC

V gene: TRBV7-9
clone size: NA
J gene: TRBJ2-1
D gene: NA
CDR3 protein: CASSLAGERGGEQFF
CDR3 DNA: TGTGCCAGCAGCTTAGCGGGAGAGAGAGGGGGTGAGCAGTTCTTC

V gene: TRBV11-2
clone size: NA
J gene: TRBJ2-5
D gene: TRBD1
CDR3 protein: CASSFGTGGRETQYF
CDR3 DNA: TGTGCCAGCAGCTTCGGGACAGGGGGCAGGGAGACCCAGTACTTC

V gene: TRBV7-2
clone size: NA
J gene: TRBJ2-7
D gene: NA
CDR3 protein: CASSTQTRSYEQYF
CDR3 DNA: TGTGCCAGCAGCACCCAGACTAGATCCTACGAGCAGTACTTC

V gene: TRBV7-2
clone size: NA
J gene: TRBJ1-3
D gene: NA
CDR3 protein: CASRGVLGGGPGSGNTIYF
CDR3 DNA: TGTGCCAGCCGGGGGGTTCTCGGAGGGGGGCCAGGCTCTGGAAACACCATATATTTT

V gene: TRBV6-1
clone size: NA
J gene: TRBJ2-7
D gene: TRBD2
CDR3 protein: CASSEAGGLAGYEQYF
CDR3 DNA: TGTGCCAGCAGTGAAGCGGGGGGGCTAGCGGGGTACGAGCAGTACTTC

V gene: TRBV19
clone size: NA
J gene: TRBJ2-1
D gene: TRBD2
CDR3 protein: CASSIGLAGGNEQFF
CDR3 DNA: TGTGCCAGTAGTATAGGTCTAGCGGGGGGCAATGAGCAGTTCTTC

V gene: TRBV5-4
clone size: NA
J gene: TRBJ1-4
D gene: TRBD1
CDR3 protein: CASSLTGTAHEKLFF
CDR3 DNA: TGTGCCAGCAGCTTGACCGGGACAGCTCATGAAAAACTGTTTTTT

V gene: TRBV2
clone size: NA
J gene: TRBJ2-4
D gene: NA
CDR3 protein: CASSERQIIAKNIQYF
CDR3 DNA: TGTGCCAGCAGTGAGAGGCAGATTATAGCCAAAAACATTCAGTACTTC

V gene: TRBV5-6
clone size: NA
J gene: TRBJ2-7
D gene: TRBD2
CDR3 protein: CASSTSGTSIHEQYF
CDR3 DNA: TGTGCCAGCAGCACATCCGGGACTAGCATCCACGAGCAGTACTTC

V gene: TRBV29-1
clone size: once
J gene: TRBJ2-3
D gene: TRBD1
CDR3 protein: CSVGRRQGKDTQYF
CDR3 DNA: TGCAGCGTCGGGCGACGACAGGGGAAAGATACGCAGTATTTT

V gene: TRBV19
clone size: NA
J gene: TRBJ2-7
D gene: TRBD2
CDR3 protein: CASRGGGPYEQYF
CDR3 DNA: TGTGCCAGTAGAGGCGGGGGGCCCTACGAGCAGTACTTC

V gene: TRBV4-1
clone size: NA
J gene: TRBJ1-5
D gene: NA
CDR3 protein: CASSPTGTTNQPQHF
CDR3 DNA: TGCGCCAGCAGCCCCACAGGGACAACCAATCAGCCCCAGCATTTT

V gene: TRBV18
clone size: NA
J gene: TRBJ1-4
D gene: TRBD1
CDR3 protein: CASSPLGTDNEKLFF
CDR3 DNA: TGTGCCAGCTCACCCCTAGGGACAGACAATGAAAAACTGTTTTTT

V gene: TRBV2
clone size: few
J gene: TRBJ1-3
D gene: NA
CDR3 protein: CASISFGNTIYF
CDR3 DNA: TGTGCCAGCATTTCGTTTGGAAACACCATATATTTT

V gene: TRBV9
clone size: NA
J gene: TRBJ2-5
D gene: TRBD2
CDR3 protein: CASSVDPAGARAQYF
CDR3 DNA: TGTGCCAGCAGCGTAGACCCAGCGGGGGCAAGGGCCCAGTACTTC

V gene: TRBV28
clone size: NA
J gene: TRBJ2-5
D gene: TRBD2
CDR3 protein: CASSLPLDPVRTSGSRETQYF
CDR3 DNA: TGTGCCAGCAGTTTACCCTTGGACCCGGTCCGGACTAGCGGGAGCCGTGAGACCCAGTACTTC

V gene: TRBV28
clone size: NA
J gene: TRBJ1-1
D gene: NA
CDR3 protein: CASSLTIAEAFF
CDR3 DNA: TGTGCCAGCAGTTTAACAATCGCTGAAGCTTTCTTT

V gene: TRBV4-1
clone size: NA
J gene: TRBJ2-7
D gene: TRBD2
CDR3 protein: CASRISSGGNYEQYF
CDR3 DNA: TGCGCCAGCAGAATATCTAGCGGGGGAAACTACGAGCAGTACTTC

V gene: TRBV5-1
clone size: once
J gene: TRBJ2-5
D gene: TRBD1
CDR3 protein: CASSPTGGQETQYF
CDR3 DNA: TGCGCCAGCAGCCCTACAGGGGGCCAAGAGACCCAGTACTTC

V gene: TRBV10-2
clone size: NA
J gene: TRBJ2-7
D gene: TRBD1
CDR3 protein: CASSDFRDRQEQYF
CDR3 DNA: TGCGCCAGCAGTGACTTCCGGGACAGGCAGGAGCAGTACTTC

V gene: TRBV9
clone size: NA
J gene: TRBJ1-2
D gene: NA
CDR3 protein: CASSVLGAGPDYGYTF
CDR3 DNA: TGTGCCAGCAGCGTATTGGGTGCAGGGCCGGACTATGGCTACACCTTC

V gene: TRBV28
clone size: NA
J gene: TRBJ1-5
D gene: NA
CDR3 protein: CASSLYPGSNQPQHF
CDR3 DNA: TGTGCCAGCAGTTTATATCCGGGTAGCAATCAGCCCCAGCATTTT

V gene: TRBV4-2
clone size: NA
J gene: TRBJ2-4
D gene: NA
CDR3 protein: CASSPLAWGAKNIQYF
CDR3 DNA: TGTGCCAGCAGCCCACTAGCCTGGGGGGCCAAAAACATTCAGTACTTC

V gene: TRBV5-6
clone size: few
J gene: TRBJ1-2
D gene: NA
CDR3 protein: CASSVDNHGGGYTF
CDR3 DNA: TGTGCCAGCAGCGTCGACAACCACGGGGGAGGCTACACCTTC

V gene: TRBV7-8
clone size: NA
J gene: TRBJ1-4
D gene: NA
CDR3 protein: CASSPRTGSEGGNEKLFF
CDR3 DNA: TGTGCCAGCAGCCCCCGTACAGGGAGCGAAGGCGGTAATGAAAAACTGTTTTTT

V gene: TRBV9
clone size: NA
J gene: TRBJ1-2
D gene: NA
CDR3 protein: CASSVATGAYTNYGYTF
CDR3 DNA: TGTGCCAGCAGCGTAGCTACGGGAGCTTACACTAACTATGGCTACACCTTC

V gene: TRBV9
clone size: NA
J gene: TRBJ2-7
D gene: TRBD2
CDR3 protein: CASSVGGSASYEQYF
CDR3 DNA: TGTGCCAGCAGCGTAGGCGGGAGTGCTTCCTACGAGCAGTACTTC

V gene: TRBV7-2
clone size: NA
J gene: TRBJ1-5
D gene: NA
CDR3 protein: CASSPWGGNQPQHF
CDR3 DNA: TGTGCCAGCAGCCCATGGGGGGGGAATCAGCCCCAGCATTTT

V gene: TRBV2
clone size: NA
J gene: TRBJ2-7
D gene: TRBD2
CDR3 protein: CASNTGGGVYEQYF
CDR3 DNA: TGTGCCAGCAATACTGGCGGGGGGGTCTACGAGCAGTACTTC

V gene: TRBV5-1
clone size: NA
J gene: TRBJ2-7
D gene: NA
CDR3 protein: CASSLVAGPYEQYF
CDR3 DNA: TGCGCCAGCAGCTTGGTGGCGGGGCCCTACGAGCAGTACTTC

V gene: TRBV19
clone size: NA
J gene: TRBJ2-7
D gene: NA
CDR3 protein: CASNSQGFFSYEQYF
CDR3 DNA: TGTGCCAGTAACTCACAGGGCTTTTTCTCCTACGAGCAGTACTTC

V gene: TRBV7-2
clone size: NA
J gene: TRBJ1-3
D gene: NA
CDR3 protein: CASRGLSDGNTIYF
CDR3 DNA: TGTGCCAGTAGGGGGTTATCGGATGGAAACACCATATATTTT

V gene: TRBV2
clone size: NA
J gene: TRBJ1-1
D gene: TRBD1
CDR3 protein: CASNRQGMNTEAFF
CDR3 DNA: TGTGCCAGCAATAGACAGGGGATGAACACTGAAGCTTTCTTT

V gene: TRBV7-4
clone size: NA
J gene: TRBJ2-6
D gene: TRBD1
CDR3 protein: CASSFYRTGILCSGANVLTF
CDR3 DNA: TGTGCCAGCAGCTTCTATCGGACAGGGATATTGTGCTCTGGGGCCAACGTCCTGACTTTC

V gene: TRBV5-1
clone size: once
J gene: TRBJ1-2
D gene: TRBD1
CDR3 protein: CASSFSSGGNGYTF
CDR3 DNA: TGCGCCAGCAGCTTTAGTTCAGGGGGAAATGGCTACACCTTC

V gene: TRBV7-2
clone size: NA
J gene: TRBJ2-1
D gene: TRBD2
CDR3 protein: CASSLNPTTSGRGNEQFF
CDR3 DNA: TGTGCCAGCAGCTTAAACCCCACGACTAGCGGTAGGGGCAATGAGCAGTTCTTC

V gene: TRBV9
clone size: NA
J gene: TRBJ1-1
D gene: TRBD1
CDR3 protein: CASSVGSQGVNTEAFF
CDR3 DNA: TGTGCCAGCAGCGTAGGGAGTCAGGGGGTAAACACTGAAGCTTTCTTT

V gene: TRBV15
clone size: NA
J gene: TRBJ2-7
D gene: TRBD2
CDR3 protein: CATSRITGTTEQYF
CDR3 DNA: TGTGCCACCAGCAGAATAACCGGGACTACCGAGCAGTACTTC

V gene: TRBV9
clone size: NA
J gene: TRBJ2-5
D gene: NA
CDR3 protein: CASSVNGETQYF
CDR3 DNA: TGTGCCAGCAGCGTAAACGGGGAGACCCAGTACTTC

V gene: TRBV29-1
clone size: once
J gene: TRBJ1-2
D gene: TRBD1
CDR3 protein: CSVEGQGQGPFNYGYTF
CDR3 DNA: TGCAGCGTTGAAGGTCAGGGACAGGGACCCTTTAACTATGGCTACACCTTC

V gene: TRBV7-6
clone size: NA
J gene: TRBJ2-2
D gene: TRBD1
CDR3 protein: CASSLGPGGNTGELFF
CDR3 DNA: TGTGCCAGCAGCTTAGGTCCAGGGGGTAACACCGGGGAGCTGTTTTTT

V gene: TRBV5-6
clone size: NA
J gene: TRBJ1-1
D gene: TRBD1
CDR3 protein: CASSLETGGHTEAFF
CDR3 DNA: TGTGCCAGCAGCTTAGAAACAGGGGGTCACACTGAAGCTTTCTTT